What follows is one TCR beta chain and its context. V lost 0 bases to trimming and J lost 7 bases, with 6 bases between them. Germline CDR1 is LGHNA and CDR2 is YNFKEQ. The CDR3 sequence is 12 residues long. This entry is derived from a study of cytotoxic CD8 clonotypes in ibrutinib-treated CLL. Method: immunoSEQ multiplex PCR; TCRdb's copy keeps in-frame clones and lacks some. The repertoire holds approximately 340,000 clones, with over 55% as singletons. Source: PBMCs, taken after 36 months of ibrutinib treatment. The chain combines TRBV4-2 with TRBJ1-1; no definite D call. The receptor comes from a human donor with chronic lymphocytic leukemia. The CDR3 nucleotides are TGTGCCAGCAGCCAAGAGCGGAATGAAGCTTTCTTT. This gives the protein CASSQERNEAFF.